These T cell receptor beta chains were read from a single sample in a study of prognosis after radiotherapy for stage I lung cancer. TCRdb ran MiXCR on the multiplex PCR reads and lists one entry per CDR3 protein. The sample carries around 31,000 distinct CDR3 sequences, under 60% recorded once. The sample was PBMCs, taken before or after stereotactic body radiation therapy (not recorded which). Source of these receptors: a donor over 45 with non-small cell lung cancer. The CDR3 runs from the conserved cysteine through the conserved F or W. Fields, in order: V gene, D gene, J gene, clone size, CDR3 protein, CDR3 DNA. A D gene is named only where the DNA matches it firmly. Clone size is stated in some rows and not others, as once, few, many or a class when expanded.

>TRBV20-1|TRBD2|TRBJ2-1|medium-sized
CSTYSGVGIRGEQFF
TGCAGTACATATAGCGGGGTGGGGATTCGGGGTGAGCAGTTCTTC
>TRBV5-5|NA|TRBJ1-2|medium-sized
CASSLFLSGSYGYTF
TGTGCCAGCAGCCTTTTTCTCTCCGGCTCTTATGGCTACACCTTC
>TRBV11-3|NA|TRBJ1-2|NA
CASSLDSGTYGYTF
TGTGCCAGCAGCTTAGACAGCGGAACTTATGGCTACACCTTC
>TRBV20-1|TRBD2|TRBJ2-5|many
CSARDWLAGGRETQYF
TGCAGTGCTAGAGATTGGCTAGCGGGAGGTAGGGAGACCCAGTACTTC
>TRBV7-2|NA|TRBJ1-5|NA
CAISYPGEQPQHF
TGTGCCATCAGCTACCCTGGGGAGCAGCCCCAGCATTTT
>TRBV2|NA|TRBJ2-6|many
CASSPQGPEDGANVLTF
TGTGCCAGCAGTCCCCAGGGGCCCGAGGACGGGGCCAACGTCCTGACTTTC
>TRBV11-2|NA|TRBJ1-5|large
CASSLEGTGQPQHF
TGTGCCAGCAGCTTAGAGGGTACGGGACAGCCCCAGCATTTT
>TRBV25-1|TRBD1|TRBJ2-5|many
CASSAPGGRKETQYF
TGTGCCAGCAGTGCCCCAGGGGGAAGAAAAGAGACCCAGTACTTC
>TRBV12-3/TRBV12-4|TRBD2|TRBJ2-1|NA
CATKPGLVSVLYNEQFF
TGTGCCACCAAACCGGGACTAGTGAGCGTTCTCTACAATGAGCAGTTCTTC
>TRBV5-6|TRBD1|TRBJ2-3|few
CASSLRTGSTQYF
TGTGCCAGCAGCTTGAGGACAGGGTCTACGCAGTATTTT
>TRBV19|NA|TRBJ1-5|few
CAITPTGGHSNQPQHF
TGTGCCATTACCCCAACAGGCGGCCATAGCAATCAGCCCCAGCATTTT
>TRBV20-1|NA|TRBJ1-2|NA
CSATRGGQSYGYTF
TGCAGTGCAACGCGGGGGGGGCAGAGCTATGGCTACACCTTC
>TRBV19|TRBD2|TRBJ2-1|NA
CATPGTSGLEEQFF
TGTGCCACCCCCGGGACTAGCGGTTTGGAAGAGCAGTTCTTC
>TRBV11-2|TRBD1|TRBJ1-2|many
CASSSLTGGSEGYTF
TGTGCCAGCAGCTCCTTAACAGGGGGTTCAGAAGGCTACACCTTC
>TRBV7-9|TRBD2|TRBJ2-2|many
CASSFGGFTNTGELFF
TGTGCCAGCAGCTTCGGGGGGTTTACGAACACCGGGGAGCTGTTTTTT
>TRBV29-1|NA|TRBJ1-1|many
CSVVGEGVAFF
TGCAGCGTTGTCGGGGAAGGGGTAGCTTTCTTT
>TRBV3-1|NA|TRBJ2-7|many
CASSQERAGDPISYEQYF
TGTGCCAGCAGCCAAGAAAGGGCAGGGGATCCCATTTCCTACGAGCAGTACTTC
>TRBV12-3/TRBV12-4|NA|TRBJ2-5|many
CASSLTRARETQYF
TGTGCCAGCAGTTTGACCAGGGCCCGAGAGACCCAGTACTTC
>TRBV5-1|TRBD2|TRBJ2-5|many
CASSLALAGVETQYF
TGCGCCAGCAGCTTGGCCCTAGCGGGAGTGGAGACCCAGTACTTC
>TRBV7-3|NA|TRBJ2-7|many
CASSRRTSSEQYF
TGTGCCAGCAGTCGCCGAACTAGCTCCGAGCAGTACTTC
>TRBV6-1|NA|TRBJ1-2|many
CASSEASAHDYGYTF
TGTGCCAGCAGTGAGGCGTCAGCACACGACTATGGCTACACCTTC
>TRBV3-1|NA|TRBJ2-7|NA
CASSQDAVLGAYEQYF
TGTGCCAGTAGCCAAGATGCGGTTCTGGGTGCCTACGAGCAGTACTTC
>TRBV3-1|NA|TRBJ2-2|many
CASSPLARGARNTGELFF
TGTGCCAGCAGCCCACTTGCTAGGGGGGCGCGGAACACCGGGGAGCTGTTTTTT
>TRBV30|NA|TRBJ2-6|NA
CDWSVDGANVLTF
TGTGACTGGAGCGTAGATGGGGCCAACGTCCTGACTTTC